This T cell receptor (beta chain) comes out of a study of OX40 agonist ivuxolimab in advanced cancers. Describing the broader study: The costimulatory receptor OX40 (CD134) was targeted by ivuxolimab, a fully human IgG2 agonistic monoclonal antibody. The point of sequencing TCRbeta in the periphery was to test whether ivuxolimab changed TCR sequence diversity and drove clonal T-cell expansion. Of the roughly 50 dose-escalation patients, hepatocellular carcinoma was present in some 19, melanoma in roughly 15, renal cell carcinoma in 9 and head and neck cancer in 9. Three dose-escalation patients achieved partial responses, one with hepatocellular carcinoma and two with cutaneous melanoma. In the dose-escalation cohort, about four fifths of patients were male, and the mean age was roughly 60 years with a range of roughly 20 to 80. The monotherapy dose-escalation portion (N of about 57 patients) of the phase I ivuxolimab trial is reported in the paper. Prior anti-PD-1, anti-PD-L1 or anti-CTLA-4 therapy was permitted, and 30% to 50% of dose-escalation patients had received checkpoint inhibitors. Intravenous ivuxolimab was administered to patients every 2 weeks at six dose levels: 0.01, 0.1, 0.3, 1.5, 3 and 10 mg/kg.

Patients with a history of autoimmune disease or receiving systemic immunosuppression were excluded from the trial. In every dose cohort, peripheral blood was drawn for TCR sequencing at baseline, cycle 4 day 1, and cycle 7 day 1. Samples came from an open-label, multicenter, first-in-human phase I dose-escalation trial of ivuxolimab. Adults with locally advanced or metastatic melanoma, renal cell carcinoma, hepatocellular carcinoma or head and neck squamous cell carcinoma were enrolled in the trial. Before TCR sequencing, CD4+ and CD8+ T cells were separately sorted from peripheral blood. General findings and caveats noted by the study authors: Low levels of normalized T-cell clonal expansion were also seen in some patients who did not respond. Partial responders in the 0.1-3.0 mg/kg groups had among the lowest normalized peripheral clonal expansion, especially among CD8+ T cells. The antigen specificity of the peripheral T cells that underwent clonal expansion was not determined. Clonal expansion of both CD4+ and CD8+ blood T cells was observed from baseline to week 6 at doses 0.1 to 3.0 mg/kg. After ivuxolimab, more expanded clones were found on average in CD8+ T cells than in CD4+ T cells.

To sequence the TCRbeta CDR3 region, genomic DNA was isolated from the sorted cells. The immunoSEQ Assay was used for sequencing of TCRbeta CDR3 regions. As stored in TCRdb, this immuneACCESS dataset retains in-frame rearrangements with V and J assigned. A fraction of the clones does not appear; measured against another copy, unresolved V genes explain less than half of the discrepancy, and the remainder lacks a known reason. For this sample there are over 45,000 clones; around four fifths appear just once. 2.8% of the sample goes to the ten largest clones. At the junction V is shortened by 4 bases and J by 3 bases, with 15 bases in between. Looking up the germline V gene (reference sequence) yields CDR1 LNHDA and CDR2 SQIVND. The CDR3 has 15 amino acids, counting the end cysteine and phenylalanine. Only the CDR3 DNA is retained, 45 bases long and in frame from the first base. Details on this clone: The target of this receptor is not known. Base qualities are not provided; no much larger clone lies one nucleotide away.

The chain couples TRBV19 to TRBJ1-2, with no reliable assignment of the D segment. This specimen was CD4+ or CD8+ T cells sorted from blood, taken in a trial of the OX40 agonist ivuxolimab. This receptor was identified in an adult with an advanced solid tumor such as melanoma, head and neck, liver or kidney cancer. CDR3 protein: CASSTKGGFHYGYTF. The bases read TGTGCCAGTAGTACGAAGGGAGGGTTCCACTATGGCTACACCTTC.